This T cell receptor beta chain was obtained from a study of response to subunit inactivated influenza vaccine. This CDR3 is built from 13 residues. The germline CDR1 and CDR2 sequences are LGHDT and YNNKEL (reference sequence). The V and J ends lost 1 base and 12 bases respectively, with 13 bases between them. TCRdb processed the RT-PCR reads anew with MiXCR; each CDR3 protein has one entry. This repertoire shows about 780,000 distinct CDR3 sequences, about 18% found once; its top ten account for approximately 11%. This clonotype was seen more than once but under ten times. The source material was PBMCs from blood, sampled more than 4 days after vaccination. The genes are TRBV3-1 and TRBJ2-1; D unresolved. The TCR comes from a man aged 50-59 years who received an inactivated influenza vaccine. This CDR3 is CASSQGVATGQFF. The CDR3 nucleotides are TGTGCCAGCAGCCAAGGTGTCGCGACGGGGCAGTTCTTC.